This T cell receptor beta chain was captured in a study of long-term antiretroviral therapy in people with HIV. This CDR3 has 15 residues. Trimming removed 5 bases from V and 5 bases from J; junction bases left unmatched: 5. Germline CDR1 reads SEHNR; CDR2 reads FQNEAQ (reference sequence). This clone was seen just once. Survey-level immunoSEQ v3.0 assays were run. Profiling relied on immunoSEQ multiplex PCR, and the TCRdb table lists in-frame clones only, not all of them. This sample has 6,000 or so clones, with around 77% found just once. The rearrangement uses TRBV7-9 and TRBJ2-2; 10 bases align to TRBD1. The source of this sequence is a man aged 35-49 years with HIV. This specimen consisted of unsorted PBMCs, obtained 0.5 years before starting antiretroviral therapy. CDR3 in amino acids: CASSRQGALTGELFF. The CDR3 nucleotides read TGTGCCAGCAGCCGACAGGGGGCGCTGACCGGGGAGCTGTTTTTT.